The rows below give T cell receptor beta chains drawn from one sample of a study of cytomegalovirus exposure and HLA in healthy donors. TCRdb's table, derived via immunoSEQ multiplex PCR, lists solely in-frame clones and lacks some. The sample has 55,000 to 70,000 clones, just under 95% seen once. Sample: PBMCs. All receptors derive from a young man in good health and CMV-seronegative. Both conserved end residues are part of each CDR3.

V: TRBV7-2; J: TRBJ2-3; CDR3: CASRTTSGSGDTQYF
V: TRBV9; J: TRBJ2-1; CDR3: CASSGSYSGRANSYNEQFF
V: TRBV19; J: TRBJ1-4; CDR3: CASKGAGNNEKLFF
V: TRBV7-9; J: TRBJ2-7; CDR3: CASSFETGFEQYF
V: TRBV6-5; J: TRBJ2-3; CDR3: CASTGITDTQYF
V: TRBV6-1; J: TRBJ1-2; CDR3: CASSEAIGQGVGYTF
V: TRBV5-4; J: TRBJ2-3; CDR3: CASRDASSDTQYF
V: TRBV27; J: TRBJ2-3; CDR3: CASSFRGGTDTQYF
V: TRBV19; J: TRBJ2-7; CDR3: CASSIQSGTSGRLYF
V: TRBV7-2; J: TRBJ2-1; CDR3: CASSLAGARWNEQFF
V: TRBV6-1; J: TRBJ2-1; CDR3: CASSEAQGQGSNEQFF
V: TRBV29-1; J: TRBJ1-1; CDR3: CSVDGTGESEAFF
V: TRBV6-5; J: TRBJ2-2; CDR3: CASKSGDRVTGELFF
V: TRBV6-5; J: TRBJ2-5; CDR3: CASSYSAVQETQYF
V: TRBV4-1; J: TRBJ1-4; CDR3: CASSREGGTTNEKLFF
V: TRBV30; J: TRBJ1-3; CDR3: CATSGTGALSSGNTIYF
V: TRBV11-2; J: TRBJ2-1; CDR3: CASSDSRDSSYNEQFF
V: TRBV6-5; J: TRBJ2-7; CDR3: CATRTSGNSEQYF
V: TRBV25-1; J: TRBJ2-1; CDR3: CASSELAGGYNEQFF
V: TRBV7-2; J: TRBJ2-1; CDR3: CASSLLNEQFF
V: TRBV19; J: TRBJ1-5; CDR3: CASSIWTGDQPQHF
V: TRBV2; J: TRBJ1-1; CDR3: CASSEGTGVGAFF
V: TRBV7-9; J: TRBJ2-7; CDR3: CASSSAAGPQGEQYF
V: TRBV28; J: TRBJ2-7; CDR3: CASSLWRLAGSYEQYF